This entry is about one TCR beta chain. The specificity of this receptor is unknown. No base quality values were provided; no much bigger clone lies one nucleotide off. The treatment or condition tag for this specimen amounts to: some 20 received Ad26.COV2.S at low or high dose, single or two shots; roughly five received placebo; per-sample allocation not given. Repertoires of vaccine and placebo recipients were sequenced from samples taken on day 63 after the first injection. In Cohort 1b, some 25 adults aged 18-55 years were enrolled at a single site in Boston, USA, between 29 July and 7 August 2020. As a vaccine, Ad26.COV2.S was a replication-incompetent adenovirus type 26 vector that expressed a prefusion-stabilized SARS-CoV-2 spike protein derived from the original Wuhan strain. This specimen belongs to a study of Ad26.COV2.S vaccination and SARS-CoV-2 variants (TCRdb year 2021). Regarding the study in general: Donors in the vaccine arm were drawn from COV1001, a multicentre, randomized, double-blind, placebo-controlled phase I-IIa trial testing Ad26.COV2.S in healthy adults. Ad26.COV2.S was administered intramuscularly at a dose of 5x10^10 or 1x10^11 viral particles, either as one shot or as two shots given 56 days apart. A total of 32 samples were included in the TCR-sequenced set, comprising some 20 Ad26.COV2.S vaccine recipients, 5 placebo recipients and 8 SARS-CoV-2 convalescent individuals. TCRbeta repertoire sequencing served as the tool for gauging how specific and how broad the SARS-CoV-2-reactive T cell receptors were following Ad26.COV2.S vaccination. Investigators did not know the trial group allocation while performing experiments and assessing outcomes. Trial participants were randomized into five groups of five, in which low-dose or high-dose Ad26.COV2.S was given once or twice, or placebo was given on both occasions.

TCRbeta CDR3 regions were sequenced with the immunoSEQ Assay. After extraction, genomic DNA underwent amplification by bias-controlled multiplex PCR, followed by high-throughput sequencing. The original methods were these. To quantify the absolute abundance of every unique TCRbeta CDR3 region, sequences were collapsed and filtered. Usable DNA was measured by amplifying reference genes present in all nucleated cells, and TCRbeta template counts were normalized to that usable DNA to estimate T cell fraction. Repertoire TCRs were annotated as SARS-CoV-2-specific when V gene, CDR3 amino acid sequence and J gene were exactly matched to a known reactive TCR set. MIRA supplied the reference SARS-CoV-2 TCR set, which was filtered for enrichment in COVID-19-positive ImmuneCODE repertoires so that public or cross-reactive TCRs were removed. Using the MIRA antigens, annotated TCRs were further analysed by specific ORF or by position within an ORF. Depth was the summed frequency of annotated unique rearrangements, while breadth was defined as annotated unique rearrangements over total unique productive rearrangements. Group comparisons of TCR breadth used two-sided Wilcoxon rank-sum tests. The source is immuneACCESS, and TCRdb retained only in-frame sequences with V and J called. Part of the clones is not carried over; for the studies checked, unresolved V genes explain less than half of this, and the remainder is unexplained. The V and J calls and the clone size are those of that table, but D and trimming were determined from the DNA. The sample table contains hundreds of thousands of clones; only one count was recorded for approximately 86% of them. The leading ten clones occupy approximately 12% of the sample.

CDR3 length: 15 amino acids, cysteine to phenylalanine. Just CDR3 DNA is preserved here, 45 bases in frame from base 1. CDR1 and CDR2, looked up from the germline V gene, are SNHLY and FYNNEI. Trimming removed 6 bases from V and 0 bases from J, leaving 12 bases between the germline ends. General conclusions and limits of the study: The authors noted that the TCR breadth and depth analyses may have underestimated total T cell responses. Non-spike TCR breadth was comparable between vaccine and placebo recipients, consistent with the vaccine containing only spike. The study was not powered for comparison of responses between vaccine doses or regimens. Ad26.COV2.S recipients had higher spike-specific TCR breadth than placebo recipients (P = 0.0014). After vaccination, substantial breadth of spike-specific CD8+ and CD4+ T cell responses was reported.

Here the chain combines TRBV2 and TRBJ1-3; no confident D gene assignment can be made. The sequencing used peripheral blood, collected in a trial of Ad26.COV2.S vaccine versus placebo. The sequence derives from a person aged 18-60 years who received the Ad26.COV2.S COVID-19 vaccine or a placebo. CDR3 protein: CASRKDGNSGNTIYF. The sequence in DNA is TGTGCCAGCAGGAAGGACGGCAACTCTGGAAACACCATATATTTT.